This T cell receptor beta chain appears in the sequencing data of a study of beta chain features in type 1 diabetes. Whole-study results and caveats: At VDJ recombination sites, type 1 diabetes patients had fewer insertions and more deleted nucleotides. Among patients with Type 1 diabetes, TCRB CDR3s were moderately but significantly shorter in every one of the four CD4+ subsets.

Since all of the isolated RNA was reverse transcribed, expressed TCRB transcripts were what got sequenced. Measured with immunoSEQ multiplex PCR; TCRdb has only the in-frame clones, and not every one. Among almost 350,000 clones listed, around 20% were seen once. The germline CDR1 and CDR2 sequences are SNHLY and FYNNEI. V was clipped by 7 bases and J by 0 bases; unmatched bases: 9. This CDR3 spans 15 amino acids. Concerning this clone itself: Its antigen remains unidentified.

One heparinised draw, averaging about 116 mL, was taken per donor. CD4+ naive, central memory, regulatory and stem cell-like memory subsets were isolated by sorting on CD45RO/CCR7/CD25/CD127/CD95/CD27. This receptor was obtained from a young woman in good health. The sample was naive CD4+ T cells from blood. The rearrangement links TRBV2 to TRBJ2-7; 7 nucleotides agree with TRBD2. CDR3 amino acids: CASKQESGISYEQYF. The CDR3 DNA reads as TGTGCCAGCAAGCAGGAAAGCGGGATCTCCTACGAGCAGTACTTC.